This TCR beta chain was sequenced during a study of OX40 agonist ivuxolimab in advanced cancers. Overall study context: Melanoma, hepatocellular carcinoma, head and neck or renal cell cancer occurred in dose-escalation patients.

Some clones are missing from TCRdb's copy, which holds only in-frame ones; the method was immunoSEQ multiplex PCR. The table lists tens of thousands of clones, roughly 78% of them singletons, with about 5.4% in the top ten. Germline V gene lookup returns CDR1 SGHTA and CDR2 FQGNSA. The CDR3 sequence is 13 residues long. Trimming took 3 bases from V and 1 from J, leaving 7 bases between them. The sample in question was CD4+ or CD8+ T cells sorted from blood, obtained in a trial of the OX40 agonist ivuxolimab. The genes are TRBV7-2 and TRBJ2-7; possible D gene TRBD1, 6 bases. The TCR was taken from an adult with an advanced solid tumor such as melanoma, head and neck, liver or kidney cancer. The CDR3 sequence: CASSLGHSYEQYF. The CDR3 DNA sequence: TGTGCCAGCAGCTTGGGACATTCCTACGAGCAGTACTTC.